The TCR beta chain under discussion was sequenced for a study of shared clonotypes between healthy human individuals. Germline V gives CDR1 SNHLY, CDR2 FYNNEI. Trimming took off 0 bases at V and 6 bases at J, with 8 bases between the two ends. The CDR3 consists of 14 residues. There were no recent acute infections or vaccinations among the donors, who were healthy HIV-negative adults. Here immunoSEQ multiplex PCR was the method, and the copy in TCRdb shows in-frame clones only, minus some. The table includes millions of clones, just over 90% detected once. The sample comprised naive CD4+ T cells sorted from blood. Documented subset: CD45RA+ positively selected. V usage is TRBV2 and J usage is TRBJ1-4; D is perhaps TRBD1 (6 bases). The receptor was derived from a man aged 18 to 35 in good health. The CDR3 loop is CASSEANRDEKLFF. The CDR3 bases are TGTGCCAGCAGTGAAGCGAACAGGGATGAAAAACTGTTTTTT. The full variable domain, in which reference TRBV2 and TRBJ1-4 provide the parts outside the CDR3, is EPEVTQTPSHQVTQMGQEVILRCVPISNHLYFYWYRQILGQKVEFLVSFYNNEISEKSEIFDDQFSVERPDGSNFTLKIRSTKLEDSAMYFCASSEANRDEKLFFGSGTQLSVL.